This record looks at one T cell receptor (beta chain) sequence and its context. Original processing methods: Amplification with reference gene primers provided the estimates of nucleated cell counts. The protocol was immunoSEQ multiplex PCR, while the TCRdb copy is restricted to in-frame clones and leaves out a portion. The DNA gave D and trimming, while V, J and clone size come from that table. This sample carries over 250,000 clones, more than 90% of them seen once, and the ten largest clones take approximately 2.6%. This sample was included in a study of blood T cell repertoires in COVID-19. The wider study: The United States, Italy and Spain were the sources of the acute and convalescent COVID-19 samples. T cells, B-cell-depleted T cells, or PBMCs provided the cDNA or gDNA that served as material.

Trimming cost V 4 bases and J 3 bases, with 12 bases left between them. This CDR3 spans 13 amino acids. From germline, CDR1 is SQVTM and CDR2 ANQGSEA. Enrollment of patients from Seattle took place during active infection, with longitudinal follow-up. The rearrangement joins TRBV29-1 to TRBJ1-2; D gene ambiguous. This sequence was found in a person under 30 with COVID-19, enrolled during active disease. The sequencing input was peripheral blood. CDR3 sequence reads: CSVGRDMDYGYTF. CDR3 coding DNA: TGCAGCGTTGGGCGGGATATGGACTATGGCTACACCTTC.